The 28 T cell receptor beta chains in this list originate from one sample, sequenced in a study of post-analysis software for immune sequencing data. What these receptors recognize is not known. Study findings and constraints: Controls showed lower frequencies than patients for five TRBV segments, and TRBV5-6, TRBV5-1 and TRBV20-1 were among these.

Prepared libraries of TCR beta cDNA carried unique molecular identifiers. Each CDR3 protein gets one entry after TCRdb re-called the PCR reads with MiXCR. This table holds about 820,000 distinct CDR3 sequences, about 53% found once. Source material: blood. These receptors all stem from a girl aged 10 to 17 with multiple sclerosis.

V is TRBV20-1 and J is TRBJ2-4, with D perhaps given as TRBD1 or TRBD2 (5 bases each). The tail of the sequence fits TRBJ2-7 better, so the J call may be wrong. The CDR3 spans 14 residues. CDR1 is DFQATT, CDR2 SNEGSKA, per germline (reference sequence). CDR3 protein: CSAAVPGPRYEQYF. In DNA, the CDR3 is TGCAGTGCTGCTGTTCCGGGACCACGCTACGAGCAGTACTTC.

This clonotype turned up a few times. The chain combines TRBV20-1 with TRBJ2-7, with D unresolved. The ends were cut back, 5 bases at V and 4 bases at J, with 15 bases in the middle. The CDR3 spans 13 residues. The germline V gene encodes CDR1 DFQATT and CDR2 SNEGSKA (reference sequence). The CDR3, as DNA: TGCAGTGCTCCGGACCCGCAGCTGTACGAGCAGTACTTC. Its translation is CSAPDPQLYEQYF.

V and J are TRBV29-1 and TRBJ2-3; tentative D call: TRBD1 (5 bases). In germline, CDR1 is SQVTM, CDR2 ANQGSEA. V lost 4 bases and J 2 bases, leaving 10 bases between the germline ends. The CDR3 is 13 residues long. In DNA, the CDR3 is TGCAGCGTTGGGCACAGGCTCACAGATACGCAGTATTTT. Protein: CSVGHRLTDTQYF.

The chain carries TRBV18 and TRBJ1-2; TRBD1 might be the D (6 bases). This CDR3 has 17 amino acids. Germline lookup yields CDR1 KGHSH and CDR2 LQKENI. V was pared by 1 base and J by 8 bases, with 23 bases between. CDR3 nucleotide sequence: TGTGCCAGCTCACCACAGTCAAGGGGACAATCAGGGGAAGGCTACACCTTC. As protein: CASSPQSRGQSGEGYTF.

The chain uses TRBV29-1 and TRBJ2-7, with D unresolved. The CDR3 covers 11 residues. CDR1 and CDR2 (germline): SQVTM, ANQGSEA. Trimming left V 4 bases short and J 3 bases short, with 7 bases between. Here the CDR3 reads CSVARIYEQYF. For the CDR3, the DNA is TGCAGCGTTGCCAGGATCTACGAGCAGTACTTC.

The sample holds a few counts of this clonotype. This sequence joins TRBV9 and TRBJ2-3, with D perhaps matching TRBD2 (5 bases). Trimming shortened V by 3 bases and J by 10 bases, and 24 bases separated the two germline ends. The CDR3 runs to 16 residues. Germline V CDR1 and CDR2: SGDLS, YYNGEE. The CDR3 spells CASSADGERATSAQYF. CDR3 DNA: TGTGCCAGCAGCGCCGACGGGGAGAGGGCCACATCCGCGCAGTATTTT.

The chain recombines TRBV24-1 with TRBJ1-5, with D maybe TRBD1 (5 bases). V was trimmed by 5 bases and J by 10 bases, leaving 20 bases between them. Germline assignment: CDR1 KGHDR and CDR2 SFDVKD. CDR3 length: 15 residues. CDR3 residues: CATSAWDFPLKPQHF. In DNA, the CDR3 is TGTGCCACCAGTGCCTGGGACTTTCCTTTGAAACCCCAGCATTTT.

This sequence joins TRBV27 and TRBJ1-6; 8 nucleotides line up with TRBD1. The trim removed 1 base at V and 2 bases at J, leaving 7 bases unmatched. Per the germline V gene, CDR1 is MNHEY and CDR2 is SMNVEV (reference sequence). The CDR3 is 18 residues long. The chain's CDR3 is CASSLWDRNVAYNSPLHF. The CDR3 coding sequence is TGTGCCAGCAGTTTATGGGACAGGAATGTGGCCTATAATTCACCCCTCCACTTT.

The rearrangement links TRBV4-1 to TRBJ2-1; TRBD2 matches at 9 bases. Germline V gives CDR1 MGHRA, CDR2 YSYEKL. This CDR3 spans 17 amino acids. V gave up 0 bases and J gave up 5 bases; unmatched junction bases: 8. CDR3: CASSQEGGRARDNEQFF. In nucleotides, the CDR3 is TGCGCCAGCAGCCAAGAGGGCGGGAGGGCCCGAGACAATGAGCAGTTCTTC.

The V gene is TRBV4-1, the J gene TRBJ1-6; maybe TRBD1 (5 bases). The V gene's germline CDR1 is MGHRA and CDR2 YSYEKL. The CDR3 totals 15 residues. V was pared by 2 bases and J by 9 bases, with 14 bases between. The CDR3 DNA reads TGCGCCAGCAGCCAACCAGACAGTAGGGCTTCACCCCTCCACTTT. It yields the protein CASSQPDSRASPLHF.

The rearrangement links TRBV19 to TRBJ2-2; no definite D call. The CDR3 sequence is 16 residues long. The germline V gene encodes CDR1 LNHDA and CDR2 SQIVND (reference sequence). With 1 base removed from V and 5 bases from J, the gap between germline ends came to 14 bases. The CDR3 region has the DNA TGTGCCAGTAGTATAGTCCACCCGGGTGGGACCGGGGAGCTGTTTTTT. Its translation: CASSIVHPGGTGELFF.

In its sample, this clonotype was seen many times. The chain links TRBV4-2 to TRBJ1-2; D not resolved. The germline CDR1 and CDR2 sequences are LGHNA and YNFKEQ. The ends were cut back, 2 bases at V and 2 bases at J, with 12 bases in the middle. The CDR3 totals 15 residues. Written as DNA, the CDR3 is TGTGCCAGCAGCCAATTTGGGATGCTAAACTATGGCTACACCTTC. Residues: CASSQFGMLNYGYTF.

This clonotype has a handful of counts. V is TRBV5-1 and J is TRBJ2-4; 9 nucleotides line up with TRBD1. The DNA end favors TRBJ2-7, so the J call may be wrong. The CDR3 covers 13 residues. The germline gives CDR1 SGHRS, CDR2 YFSETQ. The CDR3 nucleotides are TGCGCCAGCAGCCGAGGACAGGGGAGCGAGCAGTACTTC. Translated, it gives CASSRGQGSEQYF.

The gene calls are TRBV5-1 and TRBJ2-5; 7 bases map to TRBD2. The last part of the DNA fits TRBJ2-7 better; the J call may be wrong. Germline V lookup: CDR1 SGHRS, CDR2 YFSETQ. CDR3 length: 15 residues. CDR3 in DNA: TGCGCCAGCAGCTTGGACCTAGCGGATACCTACGAGCAGTACTTC. Amino acids: CASSLDLADTYEQYF.

This clonotype came up a few times. The J gene is TRBJ2-1, the V gene TRBV5-1; tentative D call: TRBD2 (6 bases). CDR1 is SGHRS, CDR2 YFSETQ, per germline. The CDR3 covers 14 residues. V was trimmed by 4 bases and J by 2 bases, leaving 10 bases between them. The CDR3 spells CASSNRGAYNEQFF. The DNA for the CDR3 is TGCGCCAGCAGCAACCGCGGGGCCTACAATGAGCAGTTCTTC.

There are a few counts of this clonotype. The chain has TRBV12-3 or TRBV12-4 and TRBJ2-5; maybe TRBD2 (5 bases). The length of the CDR3 is 14 residues. Trimming shortened V by 3 bases and J by 4 bases, and 12 bases separated the two germline ends. The CDR3 here is CASSFERRRETQYF. Written as DNA, the CDR3 is TGTGCCAGCAGTTTCGAGAGGAGGCGAGAGACCCAGTACTTC.

The chain couples TRBV5-1 to TRBJ2-1, with 8 bases that match TRBD2. V dropped 0 bases and J dropped 0; count of bases not matched to a gene: 2. This CDR3 is 16 amino acids long. Germline V gene lookup returns CDR1 SGHRS and CDR2 YFSETQ. The DNA for the CDR3 is TGCGCCAGCAGCTTGGGTAGCGGGAACTCCTACAATGAGCAGTTCTTC. Its protein product is CASSLGSGNSYNEQFF.

The chain links TRBV5-1 to TRBJ2-5, with 10 bases matching TRBD1. V was pared by 0 bases and J by 2 bases, with 4 bases of the junction left unmatched. This CDR3 has 16 residues. The germline gives CDR1 SGHRS, CDR2 YFSETQ. The CDR3 nucleotides are TGCGCCAGCAGCTTGGCCTGGACAGGGGGACAAGAGACCCAGTACTTC. As protein: CASSLAWTGGQETQYF. Full variable domain (outside the CDR3, taken from reference TRBV5-1 and TRBJ2-5): KAGVTQTPRYLIKTRGQQVTLSCSPISGHRSVSWYQQTPGQGLQFLFEYFSETQRNKGNFPGRFSGRQFSNSRSEMNVSTLELGDSALYLCASSLAWTGGQETQYFGPGTRLLVL.

The chain couples TRBV11-2 to TRBJ2-1; TRBD2 agrees at 8 bases. Trimming removed 6 bases from V and 10 bases from J; junction bases left unmatched: 14. CDR1 and CDR2 (germline): SGHAT, FQNNGV. The CDR3 is made up of 15 amino acids. In DNA form, the CDR3 reads TGTGCCAGCAGGAGAGCGGGAGTGGCCCAGGGGGAGCAGTTCTTC. This encodes CASRRAGVAQGEQFF.

The genes are TRBV9 and TRBJ2-7; TRBD2 is a possible D gene (5 bases). V gave up 0 bases and J gave up 7 bases, with 14 bases separating them. This CDR3 spans 14 amino acids. Germline lookup yields CDR1 SGDLS and CDR2 YYNGEE. The CDR3 region has the DNA TGTGCCAGCAGCGTAGGAGGGAGCCCGATTGAGCAGTACTTC. Its protein is CASSVGGSPIEQYF.

This chain joins TRBV4-2 and TRBJ2-1; 13 positions match TRBD2. The germline gives CDR1 LGHNA, CDR2 YNFKEQ. The V segment lost 4 bases and the J segment 3 bases; nucleotides outside the gene matches: 12. The length of the CDR3 is 19 residues. In nucleotides, the CDR3 is TGTGCCAGCAGCCTACCAGGACTAGCGGGGGAGATCCACTACAATGAGCAGTTCTTC. Amino acids: CASSLPGLAGEIHYNEQFF.

This clonotype was found once. At one end the junction does not follow the germline gene, possibly because of a read error. This sequence joins TRBV7-3 and TRBJ2-4; D assignment may be TRBD1 or TRBD2 (6 bases each). The J call is uncertain, as TRBJ2-7 better fits the DNA end. CDR3 length: 13 amino acids. In germline, CDR1 is SGHTA, CDR2 FQGTGA. The CDR3 sequence is CASSVTGGGEQYF. Here the CDR3 DNA reads TGTGCCAGCAGCGTAACTGGAGGGGGCGAGCAGTACTTC.

In its sample, this clonotype was seen a few times. V is TRBV28 and J is TRBJ2-1; 9 bases are shared with TRBD1. The V gene's germline CDR1 is MDHEN and CDR2 SYDVKM. The V and J ends lost 6 bases and 8 bases, in that order; junction bases with no gene match: 14. The CDR3 is made up of 16 amino acids. CDR3 in amino acids: CASSPTGTGLLDEQFF. DNA for the CDR3: TGTGCCAGCAGCCCTACCGGGACAGGGCTTTTGGATGAGCAGTTCTTC.

This chain joins TRBV20-1 and TRBJ2-1; 7 bases align to TRBD2. The CDR3 consists of 13 residues. V trimming: 4 bases; J trimming: 7 bases; junction bases outside the gene matches: 7. Germline CDR1 DFQATT, CDR2 SNEGSKA (reference sequence). In nucleotides, the CDR3 is TGCAGTGCTACCGGGACTAACACGAATGAGCAGTTCTTC. Amino acids: CSATGTNTNEQFF.

This clonotype has only one observation. One end of the junction varies from germline; a read error may be responsible. The gene calls are TRBV5-1 and TRBJ2-1; TRBD2 aligns across 14 bases. CDR3 length: 17 residues. Germline V gene data show CDR1 as SGHRS and CDR2 as YFSETQ. CDR3 protein: CASSLGGLAGVTNEQLF. The CDR3 bases are TGCGCCAGCAGCTTGGGGGGACTAGCGGGAGTCACCAATGAGCAGCTCTTC.

The J gene is TRBJ1-2, the V gene TRBV5-1; 7 bases are shared with TRBD1. The CDR3 extends over 15 amino acids. Germline CDR1 and CDR2: SGHRS and YFSETQ. Unmatched junction bases numbered 8, after V lost 4 bases and J lost 2 bases. CDR3 loop: CASSPTGLSNYGYTF. The CDR3 DNA is TGCGCCAGCAGCCCGACAGGGCTTTCAAACTATGGCTACACCTTC.

The genes are TRBV12-5 and TRBJ2-6; D ambiguous. The V end lost 3 bases, the J end lost 0 bases, and 9 bases lay between the germline ends. The CDR3 is made up of 16 amino acids. Germline CDR1 LGHNT, CDR2 FRNRAP. The DNA of the CDR3 is TGTGCTAGTGGTTTCCCCTCGCGCTCTGGGGCCAACGTCCTGACTTTC. It codes for CASGFPSRSGANVLTF.

V usage is TRBV12-3 or TRBV12-4 and J usage is TRBJ2-1; D assignment may be TRBD1 or TRBD2 (5 bases each). CDR3 length equals 16 residues. V shed 6 bases and J shed 6 bases, with 21 bases lying between them. CDR3 loop: CASRPTGTAPINEQFF. CDR3 nucleotides: TGTGCCAGCAGGCCCACCGGGACGGCGCCTATCAATGAGCAGTTCTTC.